The present T cell receptor (beta chain) was sequenced within a study of cytomegalovirus exposure and HLA in healthy donors (dated by TCRdb to about 2017). Regarding the study in general: In an earlier analysis of around 540 of the donors, less than 350 Gb of sequence data and some 100 million unique TCR beta sequences from about 180 million T cells were reported. An early release covering 550 to 700 HLA-typed donors comprised approximately 300 gigabases of sequencing data and some 79 million unique TCR sequences. The genetic ancestry cluster associated with self-reported Caucasian donors included about four fifths of the 350 to 500 genotyped donors. The study aimed to test whether cataloging public T cell receptors could reveal signatures of past pathogen exposure. The study profiled the T cell repertoires of about 640 subjects by immunosequencing and related them to cytomegalovirus serostatus. Along with the roughly 610-subject first cohort, a separate validation cohort of around 120 different subjects was used. To predict cytomegalovirus infection status, the study combined high-throughput TCR immunosequencing, statistical association of individual TCRs with disease status, and machine learning. In a later analysis, previously published TCR beta repertoires from fewer than 750 donors were re-analyzed and high-resolution HLA genotyping was added so that TCR occurrence patterns could be studied. In the later analysis, no new phenotypic data were used to find candidate immune exposures; instead, reliance was placed on TCR beta sequences and their occurrence across donors. An earlier analysis of more than 450 of the donors used high-throughput TCR beta sequencing to judge whether each TCR beta V gene segment behaved as functional or pseudogenic. Alongside the repertoire data, information on donor age, sex, ethnicity and CMV serostatus was compiled. A later genetic analysis took genome-wide SNP genotypes for 398 of the 666 donors and used that subset as a discovery cohort. All discovery cohort repertoires had been generated on a single sequencing platform. HLA typing included class I and class II loci at four-digit resolution. The number of donors typed differed by locus, with 629-630 for A, B, C, DRB1 and DQB1, more than 500 for DQA1, under 610 for DPA1, and over 400 for DPB1. Because of strong linkage in the cohort, roughly five DR-DQ haplotypes were treated as single units for association and clustering. Among 398 genotyped donors of the cohort, an average of approximately 240,000 unique TCR beta nucleotide sequences was sequenced per donor, of which about 19% were non-productive. Results the study describes overall, beyond this receptor: A cluster of highly shared sequence variants was judged likely to represent a technical artifact of the sequencing pipeline. In a later analysis, most CMV-associated TCR beta chains were found to appear HLA-restricted, with HLA associations seemingly driven largely by CMV exposure. Some IMGT-functional V segments, including TRBV6-2 and TRBV6-3, could not be distinguished by the 87-base-pair reads and were therefore excluded. In an earlier analysis of under 600 of the donors, most TCR beta V segments were observed in productive rearrangements about 90% or about 30% of the time, broadly matching IMGT annotations. Because HLA typing was missing for some donors at each locus, association tests included only the typed subset. In the study, 164 TCR beta chains were listed as associated with cytomegalovirus. A later analysis reported that several top co-occurrence clusters appeared linked to parvovirus B19, influenza, CMV and Epstein-Barr virus. According to a later analysis, TCR association rates differed among HLA loci, with DRB1 alleles showing the most associated TCRs and HLA-C alleles showing the fewest. A later genetic analysis associated a missense DCLRE1C variant with V-gene and J-gene trimming of TCR beta chains, and an independent cohort replicated the association. A later genetic analysis reported fewer N-insertions in productive TCRs among donors in an Asian-associated ancestry cluster than the approximately 700-donor mean. Across donors, most TCR sequences were observed very rarely, whereas some public TCRs were present in many individuals. In a later analysis, HLA-associated TCR beta chains were found to be more clonally expanded and to have lower generation probabilities than equally common non-associated chains. A later analysis associated 15,000 to 20,000 TCR beta sequences with specific HLA alleles at a false discovery rate of 0.05. This cohort had only TCR beta chains sequenced, and the lack of alpha or paired-chain data limited which features could be detected. According to the authors, the approach could potentially be generalized to other disease states and immunological phenotypes. Because counts were too low, roughly 17 rarely observed V segments, including chromosome 9 orphons, were left out of the earlier analysis of approximately 580 of the donors. Three of the identified cytomegalovirus-associated TCR beta chains were confirmed in vitro to be specific for cytomegalovirus antigens. Correlated functional status among segregating V segments might reflect linkage disequilibrium, but an unknown experimental factor could not be ruled out. The presence/absence analyses assumed that sequencing depth was roughly uniform across donors, and that assumption may not be true. Assigning TCR associations to individual alleles was difficult when HLA alleles, especially DR and DQ, strongly co-occurred. Cytomegalovirus status was reported to be diagnosed by the classifier with high specificity and sensitivity in both the original and validation cohorts. A further reported finding was that TCR beta sequences accurately predicted the HLA-A and HLA-B alleles for most subjects in the first cohort. Immune exposure information for the cohort was limited to CMV serostatus.

The cohort comprised some 730 healthy bone marrow donors. All cohort members were sampled while nominally healthy, although unrecorded immune exposures were likely present. The donor was CMV seronegative and was included in the group of over 300 seronegative cohort members. Each donor provided a peripheral blood sample, and peripheral blood mononuclear cells were used for TCR beta sequencing. Genomic DNA was extracted from the blood cell samples with the Qiagen DNeasy Blood Extraction Kit. In regard to this clone: Its antigen specificity is not known. Base qualities are missing; no much larger clone stands one base away.

The library came from the immunoSEQ multiplex PCR assay. A mixture of 60 forward primers for TCR Vbeta segments and 13 reverse primers for TCR Jbeta segments was used in the multiplex PCR. A multiplex PCR assay on genomic DNA amplified the CDR3 region of rearranged TCR beta genes. The amplified TCR beta libraries were sequenced on the Illumina HiSeq System as 87-base-pair reads. In the source study's methods: Across the 670 or so repertoires, a later analysis counted 60 million to 90 million unique TCR beta chains, roughly 11 million of which were shared by at least two donors. A nearest-neighbor algorithm error-corrected the raw reads and collapsed the reads into unique sequences, merging closely related sequences to remove PCR and sequencing errors. CDR3 sequences were aligned to IMGT reference sequences to assign V, D and J gene segments. For a sequence to be retained, a match of at least six nucleotides was required to both a V gene segment and a J gene segment. Rearrangements were classified as productive when the CDR3 lacked stop codons and remained in frame with V and J, and all other rearrangements were classified as non-productive. Following IMGT convention, CDR3 was defined as the stretch from the second conserved V-encoded cysteine to the conserved J-encoded phenylalanine. The earlier analysis of a few hundred of the donors excluded sequences that lacked an unambiguous match to a single V gene segment. In an earlier analysis of approximately 590 of the donors, V segments were called functional above 56.7% productive rearrangements and were called segregating when the between-donor standard deviation exceeded 5%. A statistical classification framework was developed to diagnose cytomegalovirus status using the catalog of TCR beta chain sequences. A later analysis assigned V and J genes by comparing TCR nucleotide sequences with IMGT/GENE-DB human TR gene sequences. Using the TCRdist pipeline, a later analysis assigned CDR3 sequences along with most-parsimonious VDJ recombination scenarios. In a later analysis, each TCR beta chain was defined by its CDR3 amino acid sequence together with its V-gene family, and reads lacking a unique V-gene family were excluded. A later analysis removed 592 highly shared, low-generation-probability nucleotide sequences to deal with suspected cross-contamination and a sequencing artifact. For each public chain, a later analysis derived a clonal expansion index from normalized ranks of inferred template counts within each repertoire. A later analysis computed generation probabilities with a VDJ recombination model fitted to out-of-frame rearrangements, and checked the results against IGoR. Hypergeometric tests were used in a later analysis to score TCR-TCR, TCR-HLA and TCR-CMV co-occurrence, with a repertoire-size bias correction applied to the TCR pairs. To estimate false discovery rates, a later analysis permuted the HLA or CMV assignments 20 times. A later analysis grouped co-occurring TCRs with DBSCAN, adding TCRdist sequence similarity when clustering within HLA-allele-positive subsets. Repertoires with fewer than 30,000 or more than 120,000 public chains were left out of co-occurrence clustering, as were a handful of repertoires with anomalous nucleotide sharing. TCRdb took over this immuneACCESS table, retaining in-frame rearrangements with V and J assigned. Such tables are incomplete; in checked studies, under half of the missing clones stem from an unresolved V gene, and the remainder is unexplained. The V and J calls and clone size were taken over from that table, and D and trimming were inferred from the DNA. This sample lists 160,000 or so clones; roughly 78% were detected once. Approximately 3.1% of the sample is held by the ten biggest clonotypes.

From a lookup of the germline V gene, CDR1 and CDR2 are SGDLS and YYNGEE. The V and J ends are trimmed by 3 bases and 7 bases, leaving 13 bases between them. From the cysteine through the phenylalanine, the CDR3 covers 13 amino acids. Just the 39-base CDR3 DNA is kept, in frame starting at base 1. The rearranged chain carries TRBV9 and TRBJ2-5; possibly the D gene is TRBD2, per 6 matching bases. The sequence was obtained from a woman in her thirties or forties in good health and CMV-seronegative. The specimen was PBMCs. The DNA reads as follows: TGTGCCAGCAGCGCGACGCGGGACGGGACCCAGTACTTC. This encodes CASSATRDGTQYF.